Following are 27 T cell receptor beta chains from one sample sequenced in a study of shared clonotypes between healthy human individuals. Generated by immunoSEQ multiplex PCR, the TCRdb table keeps only in-frame clones and is missing some. The table includes approximately 1,500,000 clones, 95% to 99% detected once. The sample comprised naive CD4+ T cells sorted from blood. Subset of the sample: CD45RA+ positively selected. The receptors were gathered from a young man in good health.

The chain employs TRBV5-1 and TRBJ2-1, with 8 nucleotides matching TRBD2. The trim removed 4 bases at V and 1 base at J, leaving 19 bases unmatched. CDR3 length: 20 residues. CDR1 is SGHRS, CDR2 YFSETQ, per germline. The CDR3, as DNA: TGCGCCAGCAGCCAAGGACTAGGCGGTAGCGGGATGAGTTCCTACAATGAGCAGTTCTTC. Translating gives CASSQGLGGSGMSSYNEQFF.

The rearrangement links TRBV7-9 to TRBJ2-5; D unclear. Germline CDR1 reads SEHNR; CDR2 reads FQNEAQ (reference sequence). This CDR3 contains 13 residues. Trimming took 6 bases from V and 4 from J, leaving 12 bases between them. DNA of the CDR3: TGTGCCAGCAGTCGGGCGTTTGGAGAGACCCAGTACTTC. This translates into CASSRAFGETQYF.

This chain links TRBV27 with TRBJ2-7; no reliable D call. The CDR3 covers 13 residues. Trimming left V 4 bases short and J 3 bases short, with 10 bases between. Germline V gives CDR1 MNHEY, CDR2 SMNVEV (reference sequence). The CDR3 loop reads CASSSNRLYEQYF. CDR3 DNA sequence: TGTGCCAGCAGTTCGAATCGACTCTACGAGCAGTACTTC.

This sequence joins TRBV9 and TRBJ2-3; 10 bases align to TRBD2. CDR1 is SGDLS and CDR2 is YYNGEE in the germline V gene. The V segment lost 3 bases and the J segment 3 bases; nucleotides outside the gene matches: 4. The CDR3 extends over 15 amino acids. CDR3 in amino acids: CASSEIAGGTDTQYF. The CDR3 bases are TGTGCCAGCAGCGAGATAGCGGGAGGAACAGATACGCAGTATTTT.

This clone was detected only once. The CDR3 spells CGPGEGSWTEQYF. The CDR3 nucleotides read TGTGGCCCGGGAGAGGGTTCATGGACTGAGCAGTACTTC. V and J are TRBV7-3 and TRBJ2-7; TRBD2 might be the D (6 bases). CDR3 size: 13 residues. Germline lookup yields CDR1 SGHTA and CDR2 FQGTGA.

The chain carries TRBV14 and TRBJ2-7; D is unclear. Trimming took off 1 base at V and 2 bases at J, with 9 bases between the two ends. CDR3 size: 14 residues. Germline CDR1 is SGHDN and CDR2 is FVKESK. The CDR3 nucleotides read TGTGCCAGCAGCCAAGTCTCCGGTACCTACGAGCAGTACTTC. Translation: CASSQVSGTYEQYF.

Comment on this clone: This specimen includes other DNA sequences encoding the same CDR3. The chain is built from TRBV18 and TRBJ2-3; D gene ambiguous. The CDR3 runs to 12 residues. With 2 bases removed from V and 4 bases from J, the gap between germline ends came to 4 bases. The germline CDR1 and CDR2 sequences are KGHSH and LQKENI. CDR3 in amino acids: CASSPVADTQYF. The CDR3 DNA is TGTGCCAGCTCACCAGTCGCAGATACGCAGTATTTT.

In DNA, the CDR3 is TGCGCCAGCAGCCAAGGCCTACTAGCGGGAGCACGGAATGAGCAGTTCTTC. Translated, it gives CASSQGLLAGARNEQFF. The rearrangement uses TRBV4-1 and TRBJ2-1; 11 nucleotides line up with TRBD2. Germline V gene sequence: CDR1 MGHRA, CDR2 YSYEKL. The length of the CDR3 is 17 residues. The junction had 9 bases not matched to a gene; V was cut back by 1 base and J by 7 bases.

This chain links TRBV7-9 with TRBJ2-1, with a possible D match to TRBD2 (5 bases). Trimming took off 5 bases at V and 4 bases at J, with 15 bases between the two ends. Germline V gene data show CDR1 as SEHNR and CDR2 as FQNEAQ (reference sequence). The CDR3 spans 15 residues. The CDR3 nucleotides read TGTGCCAGCAGCCCAGAGGGTGGGCAGTACAATGAGCAGTTCTTC. It is translated as CASSPEGGQYNEQFF.

The chain uses TRBV5-5 and TRBJ1-1; TRBD1 matches 8 bases. The CDR3 sequence is 17 residues long. Germline CDR1 reads SGHKS; CDR2 reads YYEKEE (reference sequence). With V trimmed by 4 bases and J by 1 base, 12 bases remained unmatched. The DNA for the CDR3 is TGTGCCAGCAGCCCGACCGGGACAGGAAAATGGAACACTGAAGCTTTCTTT. Translated: CASSPTGTGKWNTEAFF.

A note on this clone: The identical CDR3 is also encoded by other nucleotide sequences in the sample. The V call is TRBV11-2, the J call TRBJ2-1; D possibly corresponds to TRBD1 (6 bases). This CDR3 is built from 12 residues. Germline CDR1 SGHAT, CDR2 FQNNGV. V lost 4 bases and J 8 bases, leaving 9 bases between the germline ends. The CDR3 nucleotides are TGTGCCAGCAGCTCACAGGGTTATGAGCAGTTCTTC. Translated, it gives CASSSQGYEQFF.

This chain joins TRBV7-9 and TRBJ1-5; the D gene is possibly TRBD1 (5 bases). V lost 1 base, J lost 6 bases, and 13 bases lay in between. Germline assignment: CDR1 SEHNR and CDR2 FQNEAQ (reference sequence). This CDR3 is 15 amino acids long. CDR3 protein: CASSLEGVIGQPQHF. The CDR3 DNA reads as TGTGCCAGCAGCTTAGAAGGGGTTATAGGTCAGCCCCAGCATTTT. The full variable domain, in which reference TRBV7-9 and TRBJ1-5 provide the parts outside the CDR3, is DTGVSQNPRHKITKRGQNVTFRCDPISEHNRLYWYRQTLGQGPEFLTYFQNEAQLEKSRLLSDRFSAERPKGSFSTLEIQRTEQGDSAMYLCASSLEGVIGQPQHFGDGTRLSIL.

The chain has TRBV29-1 and TRBJ2-1; 8 nucleotides align to TRBD2. With 7 bases clipped from V and 4 bases from J, the junction kept 6 bases outside the gene matches. This CDR3 region has 13 residues. In germline, CDR1 is SQVTM, CDR2 ANQGSEA. The CDR3 protein is CSAARGGYNEQFF. The DNA for the CDR3 is TGCAGCGCTGCCCGCGGGGGGTACAATGAGCAGTTCTTC.

This chain links TRBV28 with TRBJ2-3; 12 bases align to TRBD2. CDR3 length: 15 amino acids. The germline CDR1 and CDR2 sequences are MDHEN and SYDVKM. The trim removed 6 bases at V and 0 bases at J, leaving 1 base unmatched. CDR3 protein: CASRLAGGSTDTQYF. Here the CDR3 DNA reads TGTGCCAGCAGGCTAGCGGGAGGGAGCACAGATACGCAGTATTTT. The complete variable domain, with remaining parts taken from reference TRBV28 and TRBJ2-3, reads DVKVTQSSRYLVKRTGEKVFLECVQDMDHENMFWYRQDPGLGLRLIYFSYDVKMKEKGDIPEGYSVSREKKERFSLILESASTNQTSMYLCASRLAGGSTDTQYFGPGTRLTVL.

For this clone: The sample has other DNA sequences that encode this CDR3 too. This chain uses TRBV9 with TRBJ1-1, with D perhaps TRBD1 (6 bases). The CDR3 length is 15 residues. The ends were cut back, 3 bases at V and 3 bases at J, with 15 bases in the middle. In germline, CDR1 is SGDLS, CDR2 YYNGEE. DNA of the CDR3: TGTGCCAGCAGCGCCGTCACAGGGTTCGACACTGAAGCTTTCTTT. This codes for CASSAVTGFDTEAFF.

The chain joins TRBV2 to TRBJ2-7; no clear D gene. The V end was cut by 3 bases, the J end by 3 bases, with 12 bases between. Germline V gives CDR1 SNHLY, CDR2 FYNNEI. The CDR3 extends over 14 amino acids. CDR3 in amino acids: CASSEVGYGYEQYF. The CDR3 coding sequence is TGTGCCAGCAGTGAGGTGGGATATGGCTACGAGCAGTACTTC.

About this clone: Different DNA sequences within this sample yield the same CDR3. This chain links TRBV5-1 with TRBJ2-3, with D unclear. The germline gives CDR1 SGHRS, CDR2 YFSETQ. CDR3 length equals 14 residues. Deletions cut 0 bases from V and 0 bases from J, with 5 bases between. CDR3 region: CASSLDYSTDTQYF. In nucleotides, the CDR3 is TGCGCCAGCAGCTTGGATTATAGCACAGATACGCAGTATTTT.

This chain joins TRBV5-4 and TRBJ2-3, with D maybe TRBD2 (6 bases). The CDR3 is 17 amino acids. The germline V gene encodes CDR1 SGHNT and CDR2 YYREEE (reference sequence). The ends were cut back, 2 bases at V and 1 base at J, with 17 bases in the middle. The DNA for the CDR3 is TGTGCCAGCAGCTTCGGGGGAAGCCGGTGGGGCACAGATACGCAGTATTTT. This translates into CASSFGGSRWGTDTQYF.

V usage is TRBV6-5 and J usage is TRBJ1-2, with TRBD1 matching 8 bases. CDR3 length equals 16 residues. Unmatched junction bases numbered 12, after V lost 2 bases and J lost 7 bases. The germline V gene encodes CDR1 MNHEY and CDR2 SVGAGI. The CDR3 spells CASSYQTNPTGAGYTF. CDR3 coding DNA: TGTGCCAGCAGTTACCAAACGAATCCGACAGGGGCTGGCTACACCTTC.

The chain recombines TRBV28 with TRBJ2-6, with 7 bases matching TRBD2. This CDR3 has 18 residues. Germline V gene sequence: CDR1 MDHEN, CDR2 SYDVKM. The trim removed 1 base at V and 1 base at J, leaving 7 bases unmatched. Here the CDR3 reads CASSLYGGRGSGANVLTF. In nucleotides, the CDR3 is TGTGCCAGCAGTTTATACGGCGGGAGAGGTTCTGGGGCCAACGTCCTGACTTTC.

The rearrangement uses TRBV5-1 and TRBJ1-1; no reliable D call. Germline CDR1 reads SGHRS; CDR2 reads YFSETQ. V shed 0 bases and J shed 1 base, with 10 bases lying between them. The CDR3 contains 15 residues. In DNA, the CDR3 is TGCGCCAGCAGCTTGGATCCAGCCGGGAACACTGAAGCTTTCTTT. Translating it yields CASSLDPAGNTEAFF. The full variable domain, in which reference TRBV5-1 and TRBJ1-1 provide the parts outside the CDR3, is KAGVTQTPRYLIKTRGQQVTLSCSPISGHRSVSWYQQTPGQGLQFLFEYFSETQRNKGNFPGRFSGRQFSNSRSEMNVSTLELGDSALYLCASSLDPAGNTEAFFGQGTRLTVV.

CDR3 amino acids: CASQLAGALYNEQFF. In DNA, the CDR3 is TGCGCCAGCCAATTAGCGGGAGCGCTATACAATGAGCAGTTCTTC. The gene calls are TRBV5-1 and TRBJ2-1, with 9 bases lining up with TRBD2. The germline CDR1 and CDR2 sequences are SGHRS and YFSETQ. CDR3 size: 15 residues. After removal of 7 bases from V and 4 bases from J, the junction contained 9 bases not matched to a gene.

The chain recombines TRBV19 with TRBJ2-6; D assignment may be TRBD1 or TRBD2 (6 bases each). CDR3 length: 15 residues. CDR1 and CDR2 (germline): LNHDA, SQIVND (reference sequence). Deletions cut 5 bases from V and 2 bases from J, with 10 bases between. The CDR3 nucleotides are TGTGCCAGTAGTCCGGGGGCCCCTGGGGCCAACGTCCTGACTTTC. As protein: CASSPGAPGANVLTF.

The gene calls are TRBV19 and TRBJ1-2, with 8 positions matching TRBD1. This CDR3 is built from 14 residues. Germline trimming cut 5 bases from V and 2 bases from J; bases unmatched to any gene: 4. From germline, CDR1 is LNHDA and CDR2 SQIVND (reference sequence). CDR3 loop: CASSARQGNYGYTF. Written as DNA, the CDR3 is TGTGCCAGTAGTGCGAGACAGGGGAACTATGGCTACACCTTC.

The rearrangement uses TRBV18 and TRBJ2-7; D gene uncertain. Germline V gives CDR1 KGHSH, CDR2 LQKENI. The ends were cut back, 0 bases at V and 5 bases at J, with 8 bases in the middle. The CDR3 is 13 residues long. The CDR3 spells CASSPPNLNEQYF. The CDR3 nucleotides read TGTGCCAGCTCACCACCTAACCTAAACGAGCAGTACTTC.

This clone was picked up a small number of times. The chain uses TRBV10-3 and TRBJ2-2; TRBD2 is a possible D gene (5 bases). The CDR3 consists of 14 residues. Germline assignment: CDR1 ENHRY and CDR2 SYGVKD. V lost 8 bases and J 0 bases, leaving 10 bases between the germline ends. CDR3 protein: CAIAAETNTGELFF. Here the CDR3 DNA reads TGTGCCATCGCAGCGGAGACGAACACCGGGGAGCTGTTTTTT.

V is TRBV5-4 and J is TRBJ2-1; 7 bases map to TRBD2. The CDR3 sequence is 13 residues long. Germline V gene lookup returns CDR1 SGHNT and CDR2 YYREEE (reference sequence). With 4 bases clipped from V and 10 bases from J, the junction kept 8 bases outside the gene matches. The CDR3 sequence: CASSPRDYQEQFF. Written as DNA, the CDR3 is TGTGCCAGCAGCCCCCGGGACTACCAGGAGCAGTTCTTC.